The entry below describes one T cell receptor (beta chain). The sample originates from a study of blood T cell repertoires in COVID-19. Study-level background: PBMCs, B-cell-depleted T cells, or T cells provided the cDNA or gDNA that made up the material.

The CDR3 spans 14 residues. The V and J ends lost 4 bases and 4 bases, in that order; junction bases with no gene match: 6. Germline V gene data show CDR1 as LGHDT and CDR2 as YNNKEL (reference sequence). In the original analysis: Reference gene primers were amplified, and this amplification served to estimate nucleated cell counts. Here immunoSEQ multiplex PCR was the method, and the copy in TCRdb shows in-frame clones only, minus some. V and J calls and clone size are given by that table; D and trimming were obtained from the DNA. The table has about 39,000 clones, 75% to 85% seen once. The chain carries TRBV3-1 (or the pseudogene TRBV3-2) and TRBJ1-1; TRBD1 agrees at 7 bases. Sequencing was performed on peripheral blood. This TCR derives from a human donor in a cohort sampled during active COVID-19. Here the CDR3 reads CASSPQGSRTEAFF. DNA of the CDR3: TGTGCCAGCAGCCCACAGGGGTCGCGCACTGAAGCTTTCTTT.